The 26 T cell receptor beta chains listed next were all sequenced from one sample in a study of blood T cell repertoires in COVID-19. Profiled with immunoSEQ multiplex PCR; TCRdb holds only in-frame clones, not every one. The table records approximately 200,000 clones, roughly 87% of them present only once. Sequenced input: PBMCs or T cells enriched from blood (not recorded which). All receptors come from a man aged 18 to 29 with acute COVID-19.

This chain uses TRBV28 with TRBJ2-5; TRBD2 matches at 10 bases. This CDR3 is built from 17 residues. J lost 4 bases, V lost 7 bases, and 15 bases had no gene match. Germline CDR1 and CDR2: MDHEN and SYDVKM. The CDR3 region is CASISAPALAGVETQYF. As DNA, the CDR3 is TGTGCCAGCATTTCAGCCCCCGCCCTAGCGGGAGTAGAGACCCAGTACTTC. The entire variable domain, with the rest obtained from reference TRBV28 and TRBJ2-5, is as follows: DVKVTQSSRYLVKRTGEKVFLECVQDMDHENMFWYRQDPGLGLRLIYFSYDVKMKEKGDIPEGYSVSREKKERFSLILESASTNQTSMYLCASISAPALAGVETQYFGPGTRLLVL.

The V gene is TRBV14, the J gene TRBJ2-7; possibly TRBD2 for D (5 bases). V was pared by 2 bases and J by 5 bases, with 19 bases between. The germline V gene has CDR1 SGHDN and CDR2 FVKESK. This CDR3 contains 16 residues. The CDR3 is CASSQSKRASRNEQYF. CDR3 coding DNA: TGTGCCAGCAGCCAAAGCAAGAGGGCCAGTAGAAACGAGCAGTACTTC.

This chain uses TRBV5-8 with TRBJ2-3, with D unresolved. This CDR3 has 15 amino acids. Germline lookup yields CDR1 SGHTS and CDR2 YDEGEE. Between the trimmed V and J ends, which lost 4 bases and 4 bases, there was a span of 16 bases. The CDR3 reads CASSRSRVWADTQYF. As DNA, the CDR3 is TGTGCCAGCAGCCGAAGCCGGGTGTGGGCAGATACGCAGTATTTT.

The J gene is TRBJ1-4, the V gene TRBV28; D is perhaps TRBD1 (6 bases). The CDR3 is 15 residues long. The germline V gene encodes CDR1 MDHEN and CDR2 SYDVKM. Trimming stripped 3 bases from V and 2 bases from J, with 10 bases between. CDR3 sequence (DNA): TGTGCCAGCAGTTTGGGGGCACGCACTAATGAAAAACTGTTTTTT. Its protein product is CASSLGARTNEKLFF.

The chain uses TRBV5-4 and TRBJ2-5, with 7 bases lining up with TRBD2. The germline CDR1 and CDR2 sequences are SGHNT and YYREEE (reference sequence). Trimming took 7 bases from V and 5 from J; bases not matched to a gene: 5. The CDR3 totals 12 residues. In DNA form, the CDR3 reads TGTGCCAGCGGTCAGGGAGGGGAGACCCAGTACTTC. Encoded protein: CASGQGGETQYF.

The chain joins TRBV7-9 to TRBJ1-4; tentatively, D is TRBD1 (6 bases). The CDR3 runs 14 residues. The germline V and J ends were trimmed by 8 bases and 6 bases, with 16 bases remaining between them. Germline assignment: CDR1 SEHNR and CDR2 FQNEAQ (reference sequence). CDR3: CASGSLGGDEKLFF. The CDR3 nucleotides are TGTGCCAGCGGTTCGTTAGGGGGGGATGAAAAACTGTTTTTT.

This chain links TRBV2 with TRBJ1-1, with TRBD1 matching 7 bases. Trimming removed 11 bases from V and 4 bases from J; junction bases left unmatched: 16. The CDR3 sequence is 15 residues long. Germline loops: CDR1 SNHLY, CDR2 FYNNEI. The CDR3 sequence is CAPFNLTGRGTEAFF. The CDR3 bases are TGTGCCCCCTTCAACCTGACAGGGAGAGGCACTGAAGCTTTCTTT.

This chain uses TRBV7-9 with TRBJ2-7; a possible D gene is TRBD1 (5 bases). The germline V and J ends were trimmed by 2 bases and 1 base, with 9 bases remaining between them. This CDR3 region has 14 residues. Looked up from germline, CDR1 is SEHNR and CDR2 is FQNEAQ (reference sequence). CDR3 DNA: TGTGCCAGCAGCTTATCCCGACAGTCCTACGAGCAGTACTTC. Translated: CASSLSRQSYEQYF.

The chain links TRBV6-5 to TRBJ1-2, with TRBD1 matching over 10 bases. The V gene end was trimmed by 8 bases and the J gene end by 6 bases; junction bases not matched to a gene: 6. Germline V lookup: CDR1 MNHEY, CDR2 SVGAGI. This CDR3 has 13 residues. CDR3 amino acids: CASRTGGENGYTF. The CDR3 nucleotides are TGTGCCAGCCGGACAGGGGGTGAGAATGGCTACACCTTC.

The chain links TRBV5-1 to TRBJ2-7; D is possibly TRBD1 (5 bases). The germline V gene encodes CDR1 SGHRS and CDR2 YFSETQ. Trimming removed 4 bases from V and 1 base from J, with 12 bases in between. This CDR3 is built from 14 residues. CDR3 loop: CASSIPDSSYEQYF. CDR3 nucleotide sequence: TGCGCCAGCAGCATCCCCGACAGTTCCTACGAGCAGTACTTC.

The rearrangement links TRBV28 to TRBJ1-6; D remains unclear. V lost 5 bases to trimming and J lost 6 bases, with 11 bases between them. CDR3 size: 14 residues. In germline, CDR1 is MDHEN, CDR2 SYDVKM. The CDR3 DNA reads TGTGCCAGCAGTCCCGGACTGGGTAATTCACCCCTCCACTTT. Translation gives CASSPGLGNSPLHF.

The chain combines TRBV7-6 with TRBJ2-1; 12 bases align to TRBD2. This CDR3 has 16 residues. The ends lost 5 bases at V and 7 bases at J; junction bases unmatched: 9. Germline CDR1 reads SGHVS; CDR2 reads FNYEAQ. CDR3 DNA: TGTGCCAGCAGCGCGCTAGCGGGAGGGCCTCGAAATGAGCAGTTCTTC. This encodes CASSALAGGPRNEQFF.

The chain joins TRBV7-2 to TRBJ2-2; 8 bases fit TRBD1. CDR1 is SGHTA and CDR2 is FQGNSA in the germline V gene. The CDR3 is 14 amino acids. J was trimmed by 1 base and V by 5 bases; bases with no gene match: 0. CDR3 DNA: TGTGCCAGCAGCGGACAGGGGAACACCGGGGAGCTGTTTTTT. Amino acids: CASSGQGNTGELFF. Using reference TRBV7-2 and TRBJ2-2 for the parts outside the CDR3, the full variable domain is GAGVSQSPSNKVTEKGKDVELRCDPISGHTALYWYRQSLGQGLEFLIYFQGNSAPDKSGLPSDRFSAERTGGSVSTLTIQRTQQEDSAVYLCASSGQGNTGELFFGEGSRLTVL.

This clone was seen a single time. The CDR3 DNA reads TGTGCCAGCAGCATAGGCGCGGGAGGGCCGGTGGTTTACAATGAGCAGTTCTTC. Translating it yields CASSIGAGGPVVYNEQFF. The J gene is TRBJ2-1, the V gene TRBV28; the match to TRBD2 covers 9 bases. CDR1 MDHEN and CDR2 SYDVKM come from the germline V gene. The V gene end was trimmed by 6 bases and the J gene end by 4 bases; junction bases not matched to a gene: 16. The CDR3 contains 18 residues. The full variable domain, rest sourced from reference TRBV28 and TRBJ2-1, is DVKVTQSSRYLVKRTGEKVFLECVQDMDHENMFWYRQDPGLGLRLIYFSYDVKMKEKGDIPEGYSVSREKKERFSLILESASTNQTSMYLCASSIGAGGPVVYNEQFFGPGTRLTVL.

The rearrangement joins TRBV27 to TRBJ2-5, with D perhaps matching TRBD2 (6 bases). V shed 6 bases and J shed 5 bases, with 16 bases lying between them. This CDR3 comprises 14 residues. Germline V lookup: CDR1 MNHEY, CDR2 SMNVEV (reference sequence). Here the CDR3 reads CASSNWGDGETQYF. CDR3 bases: TGTGCCAGCAGCAATTGGGGGGACGGGGAGACCCAGTACTTC.

The chain recombines TRBV12-3 or TRBV12-4 with TRBJ1-1; 8 bases align to TRBD1. The trim removed 6 bases at V and 5 bases at J, leaving 5 bases unmatched. There are 13 residues in the CDR3. This CDR3 reads CASSWTGRTEAFF. The CDR3 coding sequence is TGTGCCAGCAGCTGGACAGGGCGGACTGAAGCTTTCTTT.

This clone appeared many times. The chain links TRBV9 to TRBJ2-1, with 8 bases identical to TRBD2. The V and J ends lost 0 bases and 2 bases, in that order; junction bases with no gene match: 1. This CDR3 is 15 amino acids long. Germline loops: CDR1 SGDLS, CDR2 YYNGEE. Here the CDR3 DNA reads TGTGCCAGCAGCGTAGAACTAGCGGCCTACAATGAGCAGTTCTTC. It encodes CASSVELAAYNEQFF.

The chain carries TRBV28 and TRBJ2-4; TRBD1 might be the D (6 bases). Trimming removed 6 bases from V and 0 bases from J, with 15 bases in between. CDR1 and CDR2 from the germline V gene are MDHEN and SYDVKM. This CDR3 comprises 16 residues. This CDR3 reads CASSSSGAQAKNIQYF. The CDR3, as DNA: TGTGCCAGCAGCTCCTCAGGGGCCCAAGCCAAAAACATTCAGTACTTC.

V usage is TRBV28 and J usage is TRBJ2-7, with a tentative D call TRBD2 (5 bases). Trimming stripped 5 bases from V and 3 bases from J, with 8 bases between. The CDR3 consists of 12 residues. The germline V gene encodes CDR1 MDHEN and CDR2 SYDVKM. The CDR3 coding sequence is TGTGCCAGCAGTCCTGAGGGCTACGAGCAGTACTTC. It encodes CASSPEGYEQYF.

The genes are TRBV5-1 and TRBJ2-3; weak D call: TRBD2 (5 bases). With 0 bases removed from V and 5 bases from J, the gap between germline ends came to 19 bases. The CDR3 consists of 17 residues. Germline V gene sequence: CDR1 SGHRS, CDR2 YFSETQ. CDR3 DNA sequence: TGCGCCAGCAGCTTGGACGGGGAGACTGGGTTTGGAGATACGCAGTATTTT. Its translation: CASSLDGETGFGDTQYF.

The chain recombines TRBV28 with TRBJ2-7; 11 nucleotides line up with TRBD2. The germline V gene has CDR1 MDHEN and CDR2 SYDVKM. The CDR3 covers 16 residues. Trimming cost V 6 bases and J 2 bases; bases outside gene matches: 9. The CDR3 nucleotides read TGTGCCAGCAGCCCAACTAGCGGGAGTGCCCCCTACGAGCAGTACTTC. Its protein product is CASSPTSGSAPYEQYF.

As concerns this clone: A read error may produce the germline difference seen at one junction end. The chain has TRBV6-4 and TRBJ2-3; 9 bases align to TRBD2. This CDR3 has 15 residues. The germline V gene encodes CDR1 MRHNA and CDR2 SNTAGT. The CDR3 is CASSQWGTSIDTQYF. The DNA for the CDR3 is TGTGCCAGCAGTCAATGGGGGACTAGCATAGATACGCAGTATTTT.

The V gene is TRBV29-1, the J gene TRBJ2-7, with 8 positions matching TRBD2. The CDR3 spans 13 residues. Germline V gives CDR1 SQVTM, CDR2 ANQGSEA. Germline trimming cut 7 bases from V and 3 bases from J; bases unmatched to any gene: 8. CDR3 protein: CSGGRTSIYEQYF. DNA for the CDR3: TGCAGCGGCGGGAGGACTAGCATCTACGAGCAGTACTTC.

The rearrangement joins TRBV19 to TRBJ1-6; D may be TRBD1 (6 bases). This CDR3 has 14 amino acids. V lost 9 bases to trimming and J lost 8 bases, with 17 bases between them. The germline CDR1 and CDR2 sequences are LNHDA and SQIVND (reference sequence). As DNA, the CDR3 is TGTGCCAGCCGACAGGAAGGGGCATATTCACCCCTCCACTTT. Translation: CASRQEGAYSPLHF.

The chain links TRBV9 to TRBJ2-3; the match to TRBD2 covers 10 bases. V lost 0 bases and J lost 4; bases outside the gene matches: 5. The CDR3 extends over 16 amino acids. Germline values: CDR1 SGDLS, CDR2 YYNGEE. CDR3 bases: TGTGCCAGCAGCGTAGGGGCTAGCGGGAGTCCAGATACGCAGTATTTT. It translates to CASSVGASGSPDTQYF.

CDR3 protein: CATSSVGQGDGYTF. DNA for the CDR3: TGTGCCACCAGCAGCGTTGGACAGGGGGATGGCTACACCTTC. The genes are TRBV15 and TRBJ1-2; TRBD1 aligns across 10 bases. The CDR3 totals 14 residues. CDR1 LNHNV and CDR2 YYDKDF come from the germline V gene (reference sequence). V dropped 3 bases and J dropped 6; count of bases not matched to a gene: 4.